A single sample gave rise to the 5 T cell receptor beta chains below, sequenced in a study of T-cell reconstitution after alpha-beta-depleted transplantation in children. Library preparation (for TCRbeta) was performed with unique molecular identifiers. In TCRdb, the PCR reads were re-called with MiXCR into one record per CDR3 protein. The table records around 700,000 distinct CDR3 sequences, about an eighth of them present only once. Sequencing was performed on PBMCs, taken before TCRalphabeta/CD19-depleted stem cell transplant. Every receptor here comes from a girl aged 2 to 10 with congenital amegakaryocytic thrombocytopenia, due to receive a stem cell transplant.

The chain carries TRBV20-1 and TRBJ1-6; perhaps TRBD1 as D (5 bases). The CDR3 totals 14 residues. V lost 0 bases, J lost 8 bases, and 11 bases lay in between. Per the germline V gene, CDR1 is DFQATT and CDR2 is SNEGSKA (reference sequence). CDR3: CSARDPRDDSPLHF. CDR3 nucleotide sequence: TGCAGTGCTAGAGATCCCAGGGACGATTCACCCCTCCACTTT.

The sample holds many counts of this clonotype. The rearrangement links TRBV7-9 to TRBJ2-5; D is uncertain. Between the trimmed V and J ends, which lost 1 base and 5 bases, there was a span of 8 bases. Germline loops: CDR1 SEHNR, CDR2 FQNEAQ (reference sequence). The CDR3 loop spans 13 amino acids. The CDR3 sequence is CASSLGALETQYF. The DNA for the CDR3 is TGTGCCAGCAGCTTAGGGGCGCTGGAGACCCAGTACTTC. Combining the CDR3 with reference TRBV7-9 and TRBJ2-5 gives the whole variable domain DTGVSQNPRHKITKRGQNVTFRCDPISEHNRLYWYRQTLGQGPEFLTYFQNEAQLEKSRLLSDRFSAERPKGSFSTLEIQRTEQGDSAMYLCASSLGALETQYFGPGTRLLVL.

In its sample, this clonotype was seen many times. This chain connects TRBV20-1 to TRBJ2-1; TRBD2 matches at 10 bases. The length of the CDR3 is 13 residues. The germline V gene has CDR1 DFQATT and CDR2 SNEGSKA (reference sequence). The V segment lost 5 bases and the J segment 3 bases; nucleotides outside the gene matches: 1. The CDR3 loop reads CSAVAGGYNEQFF. The CDR3 DNA sequence: TGCAGTGCTGTAGCGGGGGGCTACAATGAGCAGTTCTTC.

Notes on this clonotype: This may come from a read error, since a much larger clone is one base off. The rearrangement uses TRBV5-4 and TRBJ2-1; perhaps D is TRBD1 or TRBD2 (5 bases each). Germline-derived CDR1 and CDR2 are SGHNT and YYREEE (reference sequence). The CDR3 spans 14 residues. CDR3 in DNA: TGTGCCAGCAGCTTGGGACCGGGACCCAATGAGCATTTCTTC. This codes for CASSLGPGPNEHFF.

This clonotype has ten or more counts. CDR3 sequence reads: CAWSVKVAESTDTQYF. The CDR3, as DNA: TGTGCCTGGAGTGTAAAGGTCGCGGAGAGCACAGATACGCAGTATTTT. The gene calls are TRBV30 and TRBJ2-3; D remains unclear. This CDR3 region has 16 residues. Per germline, CDR1 GTSNPN and CDR2 SVGIG (reference sequence). V lost 0 bases and J 0 bases, leaving 13 bases between the germline ends.